A single sample gave rise to the 14 T cell receptor beta chains below, sequenced in a study of blood T cells in healthy people across ages. PCR was performed a second time for roughly 6 to 12 cycles using a sample-barcoded 5' primer and a J-beta primer mix. One entry per CDR3 protein, called by TCRdb with MiXCR from the 5' RACE reads. In the table there are roughly 700,000 distinct CDR3 sequences, 25% of which are singletons. These data were likewise used in another study, on T cells of mothers and their children.

Sample: blood. The receptors here all came from a boy aged 10-17 years in good health.

There are a few counts of this clonotype. This chain joins TRBV20-1 and TRBJ1-5; 11 nucleotides align to TRBD1. J gave up 5 bases and V 6 bases, and 3 bases lay outside the gene matches. The CDR3 consists of 13 residues. The germline gives CDR1 DFQATT, CDR2 SNEGSKA (reference sequence). The CDR3 DNA sequence: TGCAGTGCCGGGACAGGGGGAGATCAGCCCCAGCATTTT. The encoded protein is CSAGTGGDQPQHF.

The genes are TRBV19 and TRBJ2-5; 11 bases are shared with TRBD2. The CDR3 contains 16 residues. Trimming at V came to 0 bases and at J to 5 bases, leaving 5 bases not matched to a gene. CDR1 is LNHDA and CDR2 is SQIVND in the germline V gene (reference sequence). The CDR3 bases are TGTGCCAGTAGTATAGAAGGGACTAGCGGCGGGGAGACCCAGTACTTC. Translated: CASSIEGTSGGETQYF.

This clonotype was detected a few times. The rearrangement uses TRBV27 and TRBJ2-7; TRBD1 aligns across 12 bases. The CDR3 is made up of 17 amino acids. V lost 0 bases and J lost 7; bases outside the gene matches: 10. The germline CDR1 and CDR2 sequences are MNHEY and SMNVEV (reference sequence). CDR3 region: CASSLSLPGTGGFEQYF. In nucleotides, the CDR3 is TGTGCCAGCAGTTTATCTCTTCCCGGGACAGGGGGCTTTGAGCAGTACTTC.

The rearrangement joins TRBV6-5 to TRBJ1-2; perhaps TRBD1 as D (6 bases). This CDR3 contains 14 residues. From germline, CDR1 is MNHEY and CDR2 SVGAGI. V dropped 0 bases and J dropped 6 bases, with 11 bases sitting between them. CDR3 loop: CASSYSGGADGYTF. CDR3 DNA sequence: TGTGCCAGCAGTTACTCGGGGGGCGCGGATGGCTACACCTTC.

This clonotype turned up a few times. An end of the junction differs from the germline gene, which may be a read error. This chain joins TRBV19 and TRBJ1-2, with D hard to call. The CDR3 sequence is 16 residues long. Germline lookup yields CDR1 LNHDA and CDR2 SQIVND (reference sequence). The CDR3 loop is CVSSITRENHIYGYTF. Written as DNA, the CDR3 is TGTGTCAGTAGTATTACACGGGAGAACCACATCTATGGCTACACCTTC.

V is TRBV6-2 or TRBV6-3 and J is TRBJ2-3; D is perhaps TRBD1 or TRBD2 (5 bases each). Per the germline V gene, CDR1 is MNHEY and CDR2 is SVGEGT. Trimming stripped 4 bases from V and 8 bases from J, with 13 bases between. The CDR3 covers 13 residues. CDR3 residues: CASSSYPGGTQYF. Here the CDR3 DNA reads TGTGCCAGCAGTTCATATCCTGGGGGTACGCAGTATTTT.

In this sample, this clonotype turned up a few times. The gene calls are TRBV4-3 and TRBJ2-2; weak D call: TRBD2 (5 bases). Germline assignment: CDR1 LGHNA and CDR2 YSLEER. The V end was cut by 1 base, the J end by 2 bases, with 14 bases between. The CDR3 consists of 17 residues. In nucleotides, the CDR3 is TGCGCCAGCAGCCAAGGTCGTGACGGGGTAAACACCGGGGAGCTGTTTTTT. Protein: CASSQGRDGVNTGELFF.

A single count supports this clonotype. This sequence joins TRBV19 and TRBJ2-3, with D perhaps matching TRBD2 (5 bases). The CDR3 length is 13 residues. V lost 3 bases and J 2 bases, leaving 6 bases between the germline ends. Germline V gene lookup returns CDR1 LNHDA and CDR2 SQIVND (reference sequence). CDR3: CASSIGDTDTQYF. In nucleotides, the CDR3 is TGTGCCAGTAGTATCGGGGACACAGATACGCAGTATTTT. The full variable domain, its missing parts supplied by reference TRBV19 and TRBJ2-3, is DGGITQSPKYLFRKEGQNVTLSCEQNLNHDAMYWYRQDPGQGLRLIYYSQIVNDFQKGDIAEGYSVSREKKESFPLTVTSAQKNPTAFYLCASSIGDTDTQYFGPGTRLTVL.

Concerning this clonotype itself: Its ends do not fully match the called genes, so a read error is possible. This rearrangement joins TRBV7-7 to TRBJ2-1, with D perhaps given as TRBD1 or TRBD2 (5 bases each). The length of the CDR3 is 13 residues. From germline, CDR1 is SSHAT and CDR2 FNYEAQ (reference sequence). Here the CDR3 reads CASSLEGLGEQFF. The CDR3 coding sequence is TGTGCTAGCAGCTTAGAGGGGCTCGGTGAGCAGTTCTTC.

The chain is built from TRBV7-2 and TRBJ1-2; no definite D call. Germline CDR1 SGHTA, CDR2 FQGNSA. Trimming removed 2 bases at V and 6 bases at J, with 7 bases between. The CDR3 contains 12 residues. The CDR3 is CASSLWQNGYTF. Here the CDR3 DNA reads TGTGCCAGCAGCTTATGGCAGAATGGCTACACCTTC.

CDR3 DNA: TGTGCCAGCAGCGTCGTGGGAGAGTACACAGATACGCAGTATTTT. This translates into CASSVVGEYTDTQYF. The chain carries TRBV9 and TRBJ2-3; D perhaps matches TRBD2 (5 bases). The CDR3 sequence is 15 residues long. V was cut by 2 bases and J by 2 bases, with 12 bases left in between. The germline V gene encodes CDR1 SGDLS and CDR2 YYNGEE.

As for this clonotype: At one boundary the junction diverges from the germline segment, which might be a read error. Here the CDR3 reads CGSSPGVVRDNEQFF. The CDR3 bases are TGTGGCAGCAGCCCAGGCGTGGTGAGGGATAATGAGCAGTTCTTC. This chain connects TRBV7-3 to TRBJ2-5, with a weak D call TRBD2 (5 bases). The last part of the DNA fits TRBJ2-1 better; the J call may be wrong. This CDR3 comprises 15 residues. Germline V gene lookup returns CDR1 SGHTA and CDR2 FQGTGA.

The chain uses TRBV7-2 and TRBJ2-1; D is possibly TRBD2 (6 bases). Germline V CDR1 and CDR2: SGHTA, FQGNSA. The CDR3 spans 15 residues. V lost 1 base and J 3 bases, leaving 10 bases between the germline ends. CDR3 residues: CASSLDPSVYNEQFF. The CDR3 nucleotides are TGTGCCAGCAGCTTAGATCCTAGCGTCTACAATGAGCAGTTCTTC.

The rearrangement joins TRBV4-2 to TRBJ2-1; 7 bases are a match to TRBD2. Unmatched junction bases numbered 18, after V lost 5 bases and J lost 8 bases. Germline V gene sequence: CDR1 LGHNA, CDR2 YNFKEQ. The CDR3 consists of 17 residues. CDR3 protein: CASSWRPGLNRADEQFF. The CDR3 DNA is TGTGCCAGCAGCTGGAGGCCGGGACTAAATAGGGCGGATGAGCAGTTCTTC.